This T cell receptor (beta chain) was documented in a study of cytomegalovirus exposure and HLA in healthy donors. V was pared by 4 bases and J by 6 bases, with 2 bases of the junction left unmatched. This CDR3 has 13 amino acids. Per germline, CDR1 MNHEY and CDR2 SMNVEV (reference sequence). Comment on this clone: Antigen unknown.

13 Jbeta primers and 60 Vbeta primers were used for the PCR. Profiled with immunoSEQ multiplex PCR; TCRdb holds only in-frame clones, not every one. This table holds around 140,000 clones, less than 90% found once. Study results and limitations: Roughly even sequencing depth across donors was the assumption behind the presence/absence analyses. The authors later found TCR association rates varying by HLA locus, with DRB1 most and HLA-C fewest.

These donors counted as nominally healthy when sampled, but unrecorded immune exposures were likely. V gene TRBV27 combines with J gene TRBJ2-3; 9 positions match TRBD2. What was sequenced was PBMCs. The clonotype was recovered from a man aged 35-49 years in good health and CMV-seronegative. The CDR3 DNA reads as TGTGCCAGCAGTTCCCTAGCGGGGGATACGCAGTATTTT. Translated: CASSSLAGDTQYF.